The 21 T cell receptor beta chains reported below all come from one sample, sequenced in a study of shared clonotypes between healthy human individuals. Produced via immunoSEQ multiplex PCR; TCRdb's table is partial and in-frame only. Of roughly 2 million clones in the sample, around 95% were seen once. Material for sequencing was naive CD4+ T cells sorted from blood. Subset described: CD45RA+ positively selected. These receptors were taken from a man between 18 and 35 years old in good health.

V and J are TRBV7-3 and TRBJ2-5; D is perhaps TRBD1 (5 bases). V dropped 2 bases and J dropped 4 bases, with 8 bases sitting between them. The CDR3 extends over 13 amino acids. Germline V CDR1 and CDR2: SGHTA, FQGTGA. CDR3 loop: CASSLQGLETQYF. CDR3 in DNA: TGTGCCAGCAGCTTACAGGGTTTAGAGACCCAGTACTTC.

For the CDR3, the DNA is TGTGCCAGCAGCCTAGCGGGACAGTTTAATTCACCCCTCCACTTT. It yields the protein CASSLAGQFNSPLHF. The chain has TRBV11-2 and TRBJ1-6, with 7 bases that match TRBD1. The germline gives CDR1 SGHAT, CDR2 FQNNGV. The CDR3 runs 15 residues. Trimming cost V 5 bases and J 6 bases; bases outside gene matches: 7.

The chain links TRBV28 to TRBJ2-7; 7 positions agree with TRBD1. There are 13 residues in the CDR3. V shed 4 bases and J 2 bases; nucleotides not matched to a gene: 2. Germline lookup yields CDR1 MDHEN and CDR2 SYDVKM. CDR3 sequence reads: CASSWGTAYEQYF. The CDR3 coding sequence is TGTGCCAGCAGTTGGGGGACAGCCTACGAGCAGTACTTC. The entire variable domain, with the rest obtained from reference TRBV28 and TRBJ2-7, is as follows: DVKVTQSSRYLVKRTGEKVFLECVQDMDHENMFWYRQDPGLGLRLIYFSYDVKMKEKGDIPEGYSVSREKKERFSLILESASTNQTSMYLCASSWGTAYEQYFGPGTRLTVT.

The chain uses TRBV5-4 and TRBJ2-3; the D is unclear. This CDR3 is built from 13 residues. V was trimmed by 1 base and J by 4 bases, leaving 7 bases between them. Germline-derived CDR1 and CDR2 are SGHNT and YYREEE (reference sequence). CDR3 protein: CASSLKGSDTQYF. The CDR3 bases are TGTGCCAGCAGCTTGAAGGGTTCAGATACGCAGTATTTT.

The chain has TRBV11-2 and TRBJ1-6; TRBD1 aligns across 9 bases. The V and J ends lost 6 bases and 12 bases, in that order; junction bases with no gene match: 6. The germline V gene encodes CDR1 SGHAT and CDR2 FQNNGV. The CDR3 is made up of 13 amino acids. DNA for the CDR3: TGTGCCAGCAGATCGGACAGGGGATTACCCCTCCACTTT. Its translation: CASRSDRGLPLHF. The entire variable domain, with the rest obtained from reference TRBV11-2 and TRBJ1-6, is as follows: EAGVAQSPRYKIIEKRQSVAFWCNPISGHATLYWYQQILGQGPKLLIQFQNNGVVDDSQLPKDRFSAERLKGVDSTLKIQPAKLEDSAVYLCASRSDRGLPLHFGNGTRLTVT.

This chain connects TRBV7-9 to TRBJ2-5; D call uncertain. CDR3 size: 15 residues. Germline lookup yields CDR1 SEHNR and CDR2 FQNEAQ (reference sequence). V shed 1 base and J shed 1 base, with 10 bases lying between them. The CDR3 region is CASSLGATTQETQYF. In DNA form, the CDR3 reads TGTGCCAGCAGCTTAGGTGCGACAACCCAAGAGACCCAGTACTTC.

This chain connects TRBV30 to TRBJ2-1; D is possibly TRBD1 or TRBD2 (5 bases each). Trimming shortened V by 2 bases and J by 6 bases, and 17 bases separated the two germline ends. The CDR3 runs to 15 residues. Germline V lookup: CDR1 GTSNPN, CDR2 SVGIG (reference sequence). This CDR3 is CAWSNGDAFGNEQFF. The CDR3, as DNA: TGTGCCTGGAGTAACGGGGACGCGTTTGGCAATGAGCAGTTCTTC.

V and J are TRBV4-1 and TRBJ2-7, with D possibly TRBD1 on 6 matching bases. The CDR3 length is 17 residues. CDR1 is MGHRA and CDR2 is YSYEKL in the germline V gene. With 1 base removed from V and 1 base from J, the gap between germline ends came to 17 bases. Here the CDR3 reads CASSQAPRQGLSYEQYF. The CDR3 region has the DNA TGCGCCAGCAGCCAAGCTCCCCGGCAGGGGTTGTCCTACGAGCAGTACTTC.

This sequence joins TRBV30 and TRBJ1-1; D is unresolved. The CDR3 loop spans 13 amino acids. CDR1 and CDR2 from the germline V gene are GTSNPN and SVGIG (reference sequence). Trimming stripped 4 bases from V and 2 bases from J, with 11 bases between. The CDR3 spells CAWKPGSNTEAFF. The CDR3 DNA follows: TGTGCCTGGAAACCGGGCAGTAACACTGAAGCTTTCTTT.

The chain couples TRBV28 to TRBJ2-7; the D gene is possibly TRBD1 (5 bases). Deletions cut 5 bases from V and 0 bases from J, with 23 bases between. The CDR3 is 18 residues long. Germline CDR1 reads MDHEN; CDR2 reads SYDVKM. CDR3 nucleotide sequence: TGTGCCAGCAGTCCCAGTTCCCTCCAACAGGTGGGCTCCTACGAGCAGTACTTC. It is translated as CASSPSSLQQVGSYEQYF.

As for this clone: This may be a read error, as it is one base from a much larger clone. At the DNA level, this CDR3 is encoded by other sequences in the same sample as well. The chain links TRBV7-2 to TRBJ1-5, with 9 bases lining up with TRBD1. Germline CDR1 is SGHTA and CDR2 is FQGNSA. CDR3 length: 13 amino acids. The DNA for the CDR3 is TGTGCCAGCAGCGGGGACAGGGATCAGCCCCAGCACTTT. It specifies CASSGDRDQPQHF.

This clone was detected once. The V call is TRBV9, the J call TRBJ1-5, with TRBD1 identical over 7 bases. Germline V gene lookup returns CDR1 SGDLS and CDR2 YYNGEE. V lost 0 bases and J lost 8; bases outside the gene matches: 5. The CDR3 extends over 14 amino acids. CDR3 bases: TGTGCCAGCAGCGTAGGACAGGGCTTAGAGCCCCAGCATTTT. This translates into CASSVGQGLEPQHF. The entire variable domain, with the rest obtained from reference TRBV9 and TRBJ1-5, is as follows: DSGVTQTPKHLITATGQRVTLRCSPRSGDLSVYWYQQSLDQGLQFLIQYYNGEERAKGNILERFSAQQFPDLHSELNLSSLELGDSALYFCASSVGQGLEPQHFGDGTRLSIL.

V usage is TRBV6-5 and J usage is TRBJ2-1; possible D gene TRBD2, 6 bases. Trimming stripped 8 bases from V and 0 bases from J, with 11 bases between. CDR1 and CDR2 from the germline V gene are MNHEY and SVGAGI. The length of the CDR3 is 14 residues. The DNA for the CDR3 is TGTGCCAGCTCTCGGGGGAGCTCCTACAATGAGCAGTTCTTC. The encoded protein is CASSRGSSYNEQFF.

CDR3 bases: TGTGCCATCAGTGAGTCGAGCGGGGTACCCTACGAGCAGTACTTC. Residues: CAISESSGVPYEQYF. The rearrangement links TRBV10-3 to TRBJ2-7; 7 bases are shared with TRBD2. After removal of 0 bases from V and 2 bases from J, the junction contained 4 bases not matched to a gene. CDR1 is ENHRY, CDR2 SYGVKD, per germline. The CDR3 contains 15 residues.

The chain links TRBV6-5 to TRBJ1-2; a possible D gene is TRBD1 (5 bases). This CDR3 is built from 14 residues. Germline lookup yields CDR1 MNHEY and CDR2 SVGAGI. V lost 6 bases, J lost 8 bases, and 19 bases lay in between. The CDR3 sequence is CASSPLGAVGGYTF. CDR3 nucleotide sequence: TGTGCCAGCAGCCCCCTCGGGGCCGTGGGGGGCTACACCTTC.

V and J are TRBV19 and TRBJ1-1; D gene uncertain. From germline, CDR1 is LNHDA and CDR2 SQIVND (reference sequence). The CDR3 sequence is 13 residues long. Trimming left V 6 bases short and J 3 bases short, with 11 bases between. This CDR3 reads CASRIRFDTEAFF. As DNA, the CDR3 is TGTGCCAGTAGGATAAGGTTCGACACTGAAGCTTTCTTT. Supplemented by reference TRBV19 and TRBJ1-1, the full variable domain reads DGGITQSPKYLFRKEGQNVTLSCEQNLNHDAMYWYRQDPGQGLRLIYYSQIVNDFQKGDIAEGYSVSREKKESFPLTVTSAQKNPTAFYLCASRIRFDTEAFFGQGTRLTVV.

The chain combines TRBV4-1 with TRBJ2-3; D gene ambiguous. The CDR3 consists of 16 residues. Germline V gives CDR1 MGHRA, CDR2 YSYEKL. V was pared by 1 base and J by 0 bases, with 11 bases between. CDR3 DNA: TGCGCCAGCAGCCAAGCGGTTCCAAGAAGCACAGATACGCAGTATTTT. Translated, it gives CASSQAVPRSTDTQYF.

This chain connects TRBV28 to TRBJ1-1; 7 bases line up with TRBD1. Germline values: CDR1 MDHEN, CDR2 SYDVKM. The V gene end was trimmed by 6 bases and the J gene end by 3 bases; junction bases not matched to a gene: 10. The CDR3 is 15 amino acids. CDR3 in DNA: TGTGCCAGCAGATATGGAGACAGGGTCCACACTGAAGCTTTCTTT. Protein: CASRYGDRVHTEAFF. Using reference TRBV28 and TRBJ1-1 for the parts outside the CDR3, the full variable domain is DVKVTQSSRYLVKRTGEKVFLECVQDMDHENMFWYRQDPGLGLRLIYFSYDVKMKEKGDIPEGYSVSREKKERFSLILESASTNQTSMYLCASRYGDRVHTEAFFGQGTRLTVV.

The chain links TRBV18 to TRBJ2-7; 12 bases line up with TRBD2. This CDR3 is 15 amino acids long. The V and J ends lost 6 bases and 3 bases, in that order; junction bases with no gene match: 6. Germline values: CDR1 KGHSH, CDR2 LQKENI. CDR3 in DNA: TGTGCCAGCTCCGGGACTAGCGGGCACGGCTACGAGCAGTACTTC. Its protein product is CASSGTSGHGYEQYF.

The chain employs TRBV5-6 and TRBJ1-2, with D perhaps matching TRBD1 (6 bases). The CDR3 covers 15 residues. With 2 bases removed from V and 3 bases from J, the gap between germline ends came to 14 bases. Germline CDR1 and CDR2: SGHDT and YYEEEE. For the CDR3, the DNA is TGTGCCAGCAGCTTTTCAGGGGCTATTTACTATGGCTACACCTTC. Translation: CASSFSGAIYYGYTF. The whole variable domain, remainder taken from reference TRBV5-6 and TRBJ1-2, is DAGVTQSPTHLIKTRGQQVTLRCSPKSGHDTVSWYQQALGQGPQFIFQYYEEEERQRGNFPDRFSGHQFPNYSSELNVNALLLGDSALYLCASSFSGAIYYGYTFGSGTRLTVV.

The chain recombines TRBV9 with TRBJ2-1; tentative D call: TRBD2 (5 bases). Trimming shortened V by 0 bases and J by 0 bases, and 22 bases separated the two germline ends. Germline V gene data show CDR1 as SGDLS and CDR2 as YYNGEE. CDR3 length: 20 amino acids. The CDR3 reads CASSVAPASERLFSYNEQFF. The CDR3 DNA is TGTGCCAGCAGCGTAGCTCCTGCATCCGAGCGGCTCTTCTCCTACAATGAGCAGTTCTTC.